This TCR beta chain is drawn from a study of blood T cell repertoires in COVID-19. At the level of the study: COVID-19 samples, acute and convalescent, were from the United States, Italy and Spain.

Repertoires were generated with immunoSEQ multiplex PCR, while TCRdb's copy carries only in-frame clones and drops some. The data hold roughly 250,000 clones, with roughly 93% observed a single time. The ends were cut back, 2 bases at V and 2 bases at J, with 10 bases in the middle. The CDR3 extends over 15 amino acids. Germline V gene lookup returns CDR1 SNHLY and CDR2 FYNNEI. Specimen: PBMCs or T cells enriched from blood (not recorded which). The source of this sequence is a woman aged 40 to 55 with acute COVID-19. This chain connects TRBV2 to TRBJ1-3; possibly TRBD1 for D (5 bases). For the CDR3, the DNA is TGTGCCAGCAGTGAAACAGGTTGGACTGGAAACACCATATATTTT. This codes for CASSETGWTGNTIYF.